This T cell receptor beta chain originates from a study of CD4 T cells in relation to SARS-CoV-2 and coronaviruses. Trimming cost V 4 bases and J 6 bases; bases outside gene matches: 12. The CDR3 runs 16 residues. Germline CDR1 is LNHDA and CDR2 is SQIVND (reference sequence). Unexposed donor CD4+ T cells date from about 2011-2018, before the COVID-19 pandemic. The method was immunoSEQ multiplex PCR; TCRdb's version includes in-frame clones alone and lacks a portion of them. Counted here are about 55,000 clones, roughly 90% occurring once; the ten biggest clones make up under 1.5%. The V and J genes are TRBV19 and TRBJ1-1, with 9 bases matching TRBD1. The sequence was collected from a human donor in good health. Sequenced input: memory CD4+ T cells from PBMCs. The CDR3 protein is CASSREGQGILSEAFF. The CDR3 DNA reads TGTGCCAGTAGTAGAGAGGGACAGGGAATTCTATCTGAAGCTTTCTTT. Full variable domain (rest looked up from reference TRBV19 and TRBJ1-1): DGGITQSPKYLFRKEGQNVTLSCEQNLNHDAMYWYRQDPGQGLRLIYYSQIVNDFQKGDIAEGYSVSREKKESFPLTVTSAQKNPTAFYLCASSREGQGILSEAFFGQGTRLTVV.